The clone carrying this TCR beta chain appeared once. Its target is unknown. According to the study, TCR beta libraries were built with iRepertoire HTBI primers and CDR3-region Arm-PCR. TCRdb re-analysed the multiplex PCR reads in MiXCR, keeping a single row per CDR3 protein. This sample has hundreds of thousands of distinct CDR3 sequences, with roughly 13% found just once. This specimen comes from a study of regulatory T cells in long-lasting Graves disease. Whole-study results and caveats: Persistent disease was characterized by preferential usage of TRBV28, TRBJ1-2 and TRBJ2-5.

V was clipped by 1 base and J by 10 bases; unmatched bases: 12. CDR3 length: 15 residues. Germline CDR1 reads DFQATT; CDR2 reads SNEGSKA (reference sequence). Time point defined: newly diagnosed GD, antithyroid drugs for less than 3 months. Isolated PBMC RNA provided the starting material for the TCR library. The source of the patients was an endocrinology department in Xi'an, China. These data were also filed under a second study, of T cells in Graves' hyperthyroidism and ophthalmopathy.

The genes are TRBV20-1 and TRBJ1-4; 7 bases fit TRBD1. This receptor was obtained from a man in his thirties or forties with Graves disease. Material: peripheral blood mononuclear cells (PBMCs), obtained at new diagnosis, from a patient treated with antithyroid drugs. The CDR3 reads CSARVGDGNRGKLFF. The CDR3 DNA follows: TGCAGTGCTAGAGTAGGCGACGGGAACAGGGGAAAACTGTTTTTT.